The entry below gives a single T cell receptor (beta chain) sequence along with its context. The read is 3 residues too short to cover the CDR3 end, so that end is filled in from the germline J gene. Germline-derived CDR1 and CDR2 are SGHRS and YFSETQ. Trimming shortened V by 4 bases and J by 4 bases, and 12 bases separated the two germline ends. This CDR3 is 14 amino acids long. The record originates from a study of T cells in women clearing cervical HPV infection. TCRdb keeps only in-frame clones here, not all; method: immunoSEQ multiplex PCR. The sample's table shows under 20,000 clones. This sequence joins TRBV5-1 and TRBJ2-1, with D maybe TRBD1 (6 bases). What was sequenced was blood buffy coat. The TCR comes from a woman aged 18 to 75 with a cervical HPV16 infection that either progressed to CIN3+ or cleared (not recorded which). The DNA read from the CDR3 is TGCGCCAGCAGCACCCGGACAGATTACAATGAG. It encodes CASSTRTDYNE. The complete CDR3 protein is CASSTRTDYNEQFF. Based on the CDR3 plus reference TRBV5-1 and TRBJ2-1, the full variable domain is KAGVTQTPRYLIKTRGQQVTLSCSPISGHRSVSWYQQTPGQGLQFLFEYFSETQRNKGNFPGRFSGRQFSNSRSEMNVSTLELGDSALYLCASSTRTDYNEQFFGPGTRLTVL.